The rows below give T cell receptor beta chains drawn from one sample of a study of siplizumab effects on memory and regulatory T cells. Data came from immunoSEQ multiplex PCR; TCRdb stores just in-frame clones and leaves some out. The table includes 120,000 or so clones, about nine tenths detected once. The specimen sequenced was CD4+ T cells sorted from blood. These receptors were collected from a human donor in good health. Both conserved end residues are part of each CDR3. D genes are given only for firm matches. Clone size is stated in some rows and not others, as once, few, many or a class when expanded.

v_gene	d_gene	j_gene	abundance	CDR3aa	CDR3nt
TRBV5-4	.	TRBJ1-2	.	CASSSKTGDYGYTF	TGTGCCAGCAGCAGCAAGACGGGGGACTATGGCTACACCTTC
TRBV2	.	TRBJ2-2	.	CASSVRRPNTGELFF	TGTGCCAGCAGCGTCAGGCGACCGAACACCGGGGAGCTGTTTTTT
TRBV15	.	TRBJ2-7	.	CATSRDSGQFEQYF	TGTGCCACCAGCAGAGATTCAGGACAATTCGAGCAGTACTTC
TRBV21-1	.	TRBJ2-7	.	CASSKTQSSYEQYF	TGTGCCAGCAGCAAGACCCAGAGCTCCTACGAGCAGTACTTC
TRBV5-6	.	TRBJ1-2	.	CASSPGTAYGYTF	TGTGCCAGCAGCCCGGGTACTGCCTATGGCTACACCTTC
TRBV18	TRBD2	TRBJ2-7	.	CASSPRGTSGSLGEQYF	TGTGCCAGCTCACCACGGGGGACTAGCGGGAGTCTCGGCGAGCAGTACTTC
TRBV19	.	TRBJ1-2	.	CASSIDLSYGYTF	TGTGCCAGTAGTATAGATCTTTCCTATGGCTACACCTTC
TRBV7-2	.	TRBJ1-2	.	CASSLGDKARSYTF	TGTGCCAGCAGCTTAGGGGACAAGGCTCGAAGCTACACCTTC
TRBV7-9	.	TRBJ1-1	.	CASSFGVVEAFF	TGTGCCAGCAGCTTTGGGGTCGTAGAAGCTTTCTTT
TRBV10-3	.	TRBJ1-4	.	CAIKDSNNEKLFF	TGTGCCATCAAGGACAGTAATAATGAAAAACTGTTTTTT
TRBV27	TRBD2	TRBJ2-1	.	CASTRSPAGGPNKQFF	TGTGCCAGCACCCGATCGCCGGCGGGGGGGCCCAATAAGCAGTTCTTC
TRBV27	TRBD1	TRBJ1-4	once	CASSPTGLQGQLFF	TGTGCCAGCAGTCCCACGGGCTTACAGGGGCAACTGTTTTTT
TRBV28	.	TRBJ2-3	.	CASRSGSTDTQYF	TGTGCCAGCAGGAGCGGGAGCACAGATACGCAGTATTTT
TRBV2	TRBD1	TRBJ1-4	.	CASGGGTEKDEKLFF	TGTGCCAGCGGGGGGGGGACAGAGAAAGATGAAAAACTGTTTTTT
TRBV5-1	TRBD1	TRBJ2-7	.	CASSPRDRALNEQYF	TGCGCCAGCAGCCCGAGGGACAGGGCCTTGAACGAGCAGTACTTC
TRBV5-6	TRBD1	TRBJ2-7	.	CASSATGGDPYEQYF	TGTGCCAGCAGCGCTACAGGGGGCGACCCCTACGAGCAGTACTTC
TRBV7-9	.	TRBJ1-5	once	CASSLAPEQPQHF	TGTGCCAGCAGCTTAGCTCCGGAGCAGCCCCAGCATTTT
TRBV19	.	TRBJ1-1	.	CASGGTFDAFF	TGTGCCAGTGGGGGGACATTTGACGCTTTCTTT
TRBV9	TRBD2	TRBJ2-3	.	CASSGGGRSGTDTQYF	TGTGCCAGCAGCGGCGGCGGGAGGTCGGGCACAGATACGCAGTATTTT
TRBV7-9	TRBD2	TRBJ2-7	.	CASSLATSSEQYF	TGTGCCAGCAGCTTAGCGACTAGCTCCGAGCAGTACTTC
TRBV6-5	.	TRBJ2-6	.	CASSRPLSGANVLTF	TGTGCCAGCAGCCGACCCCTATCTGGGGCCAACGTCCTGACTTTC
TRBV4-1	.	TRBJ2-3	.	CASSRDPMVGDTQYF	TGCGCCAGCAGCCGAGACCCGATGGTCGGAGATACGCAGTATTTT
TRBV4-2	TRBD1	TRBJ1-5	.	CASSQGQGTQPQHF	TGTGCCAGCAGCCAGGGACAGGGGACCCAGCCCCAGCATTTT
TRBV7-2	.	TRBJ2-1	.	CASSSNREYEFF	TGTGCCAGCAGCTCCAACAGGGAGTACGAGTTCTTC
TRBV6-1	.	TRBJ2-4	.	CASSEGSPSWERAKNIQYF	TGTGCCAGCAGTGAAGGATCCCCCTCGTGGGAGAGGGCCAAAAACATTCAGTACTTC
TRBV7-6	.	TRBJ2-5	once	CASSLVGQETQYF	TGTGCCAGCAGCTTAGTGGGTCAAGAGACCCAGTACTTC
TRBV6-5	.	TRBJ1-1	.	CASSYRFWTEAFF	TGTGCCAGCAGTTACAGGTTTTGGACTGAAGCTTTCTTT
TRBV5-4	.	TRBJ2-5	.	CASSFPGRQETQYF	TGTGCCAGCAGCTTTCCCGGGCGGCAAGAGACCCAGTACTTC
TRBV5-6	TRBD1	TRBJ2-3	.	CASSFGTGGIDTQYF	TGTGCCAGCAGCTTTGGGACAGGGGGCATAGATACGCAGTATTTT
TRBV28	.	TRBJ2-3	once	CASGPAGSVDTQYF	TGTGCCAGTGGCCCGGCGGGGAGTGTGGATACGCAGTATTTT
TRBV2	TRBD2	TRBJ2-2	.	CASKIAGLTGELFF	TGTGCCAGCAAAATAGCGGGGCTCACCGGGGAGCTGTTTTTT
TRBV6-1	.	TRBJ1-2	.	CASSPIGNGYTF	TGTGCCAGCAGTCCGATTGGGAATGGCTACACCTTC
TRBV7-2	.	TRBJ2-5	.	CASSPRGRGRETQYF	TGTGCCAGCAGCCCCCGGGGGAGGGGGCGCGAGACCCAGTACTTC
TRBV5-4	.	TRBJ1-2	once	CASSLRWQNYGYTF	TGTGCCAGCAGCTTGAGGTGGCAGAACTATGGCTACACCTTC
TRBV5-4	TRBD2	TRBJ2-3	.	CASSFWGTSIADTQYF	TGTGCCAGCAGCTTCTGGGGGACTAGCATCGCAGATACGCAGTATTTT
TRBV29-1	.	TRBJ2-3	.	CSVVSTGGSDTQYF	TGCAGCGTTGTTTCCACCGGGGGTTCAGATACGCAGTATTTT
TRBV28	.	TRBJ1-5	.	CASRPPGTKNQPQHF	TGTGCCAGCAGACCCCCCGGGACAAAGAATCAGCCCCAGCATTTT
TRBV19	.	TRBJ1-1	.	CASSTLVREQAFF	TGTGCCAGTAGCACCCTTGTGAGGGAGCAAGCTTTCTTT
TRBV15	TRBD2	TRBJ2-1	.	CATSKTLGTSGSYNEQFF	TGTGCCACCAGCAAAACACTCGGGACTAGCGGGAGCTACAATGAGCAGTTCTTC
TRBV18	.	TRBJ2-5	.	CASSPPEGTQYF	TGTGCCAGCTCACCACCGGAGGGGACCCAGTACTTC
TRBV18	.	TRBJ2-3	.	CASSPRHGDTQYF	TGTGCCAGCTCACCACGTCATGGTGATACGCAGTATTTT